Listed below are T cell receptor beta chains from one sample, sequenced in a study of blood T cell repertoires in COVID-19. Sequencing used immunoSEQ multiplex PCR; TCRdb keeps in-frame clones, though not all of them. The sample gives 90,000 to 120,000 clones, approximately 89% of which show up once; 0.97% is in the top ten. The sample taken for sequencing was peripheral blood. The receptors derive from a man aged 55 to 69 with acute or convalescent COVID-19. Each CDR3 is given with its conserved first and last residue. The D gene is left open where the match is weak. Some rows have no size entry. The others give once, few or many, or a class for an expanded clone.

j_call v_call clone_size d_call cdr3_nt cdr3_aa
TRBJ2-3 TRBV5-1 - - TGCGCCAGCAGCCCTCGGGAGGGGGCCAGAGATACGCAGTATTTT CASSPREGARDTQYF
TRBJ2-5 TRBV28 - - TGTGCCAGCAGTTTTAGTGGGATTCCGGGGGAGACCCAGTACTTC CASSFSGIPGETQYF
TRBJ2-3 TRBV7-3 - TRBD1 TGTGCCAGCAGCTTAATGGGACAGAATGAAGATACGCAGTATTTT CASSLMGQNEDTQYF
TRBJ1-1 TRBV18 - - TGTGCCAGCTCACCTCTCGACAGGCAGAACACTGAAGCTTTCTTT CASSPLDRQNTEAFF
TRBJ2-7 TRBV9 - - TGTGCCAGCAGCGTAGCTACGGGGTATGGGGAGCAGTACTTC CASSVATGYGEQYF
TRBJ1-3 TRBV7-6 few TRBD1 TGTGCCAGCAGTTTAAACAGGGGGAATGGAAACACCATATATTTT CASSLNRGNGNTIYF
TRBJ1-1 TRBV11-1 - - TGTGCCAGCAGCTGGTCGTCAGGGGAAACTGAAGCTTTCTTT CASSWSSGETEAFF
TRBJ2-4 TRBV3-1/TRBV3-2 once TRBD2 TGTGCCAGCAGCCCTACTAGCGGGAGTGCCAAAAACATTCAGTACTTC CASSPTSGSAKNIQYF
TRBJ1-1 TRBV23-1 - TRBD1 TGCGCCAGCAGTCACCCCGGGACAGATAAAATGAACACTGAAGCTTTCTTT CASSHPGTDKMNTEAFF
TRBJ1-2 TRBV2 - - TGTGCCAGCAGGGCTGGACAAATCTACACCTTC CASRAGQIYTF
TRBJ2-2 TRBV28 - - TGTGCCAGCAGTTTACTGGCGGAGACCGGGGAGCTGTTTTTT CASSLLAETGELFF
TRBJ1-2 TRBV28 - - TGTGCCAGCAGTTCCTCCTATGGCTACACCTTC CASSSSYGYTF
TRBJ1-2 TRBV19 - TRBD1 TGTGCCAGTAGGCCGGGACAGATCTATGGCTACACCTTC CASRPGQIYGYTF
TRBJ1-6 TRBV6-5 once TRBD1 TGTGCCAGCGGGACAGATCTCAATTCACCCCTCCACTTT CASGTDLNSPLHF
TRBJ2-6 TRBV7-2 once TRBD1 TGTGCCAGCAGCTTTTCCGGGACAGGAAGCTCTGGGGCCAACGTCCTGACTTTC CASSFSGTGSSGANVLTF
TRBJ2-3 TRBV5-1 - - TGCGCCAGCAGCTTGGAGGGGGGGCGTAGCACAGATACGCAGTATTTT CASSLEGGRSTDTQYF
TRBJ2-1 TRBV7-9 - - TGTGCCAGCAGCCAATTAACGATTTTGGGCAGGGGGGAGATCAATGAGCAGTTCTTC CASSQLTILGRGEINEQFF
TRBJ2-5 TRBV2 - - TGTGCCAGCAGTCGGACACAACAAGAGACCCAGTACTTC CASSRTQQETQYF
TRBJ2-1 TRBV6-1 - - TGTGCCAGCAGTGAAGGGGGGCAGGCCCCCTACAATGAGCAGTTCTTC CASSEGGQAPYNEQFF
TRBJ1-2 TRBV7-2 - TRBD1 TGTGCCAGCAGCAAAGCCCCGGGACAGGGGGTTGGGGCTGGCTACACCTTC CASSKAPGQGVGAGYTF
TRBJ1-1 TRBV3-1/TRBV3-2 - - TGTGCCAGCAGCCAAGGTGCGGTGAACACTGAAGCTTTCTTT CASSQGAVNTEAFF
TRBJ1-4 TRBV11-3 - TRBD1 TGTGCCAGCAGCTTAAATTTCGAGGGACAGCGTCCTGAAAAACTGTTTTTT CASSLNFEGQRPEKLFF
TRBJ2-7 TRBV6-5 - - TGTGCCAGCAGTTACGGGGAGGAGACCTACGAGCAGTACTTC CASSYGEETYEQYF
TRBJ2-3 TRBV29-1 - TRBD2 TGCAGCGTTGGGGTAGCGGGGACAGATACGCAGTATTTT CSVGVAGTDTQYF
TRBJ2-1 TRBV3-1/TRBV3-2 - TRBD1 TGTGCCAGCAGCCGATTGGGACAGGCGGCAGTCAATGAGCAGTTCTTC CASSRLGQAAVNEQFF
TRBJ2-2 TRBV19 - - TGTGCCAGTAGTGCCAGAGGCGTAGCTTCGTCCGCCGGGGAGCTGTTTTTT CASSARGVASSAGELFF
TRBJ2-3 TRBV14 - TRBD2 TGTGCCAGCAGCCCATGGCGGGAGAGCACAGATACGCAGTATTTT CASSPWRESTDTQYF
TRBJ1-5 TRBV10-2 - - TGCGCCAGCAGTGAAGGAGGGCCACTAAGCAATCAGCCCCAGCATTTT CASSEGGPLSNQPQHF
TRBJ2-7 TRBV5-1 - TRBD2 TGCGCCAGCAGCTTCATTAGCGGGGCCTCGTTTCCCTACGAGCAGTACTTC CASSFISGASFPYEQYF
TRBJ2-7 TRBV19 - TRBD2 TGTGCCAGTAGCCCGGGGGGTAGCTCCTACGAGCAGTACTTC CASSPGGSSYEQYF
TRBJ2-3 TRBV3-1/TRBV3-2 - TRBD2 TGTGCCAGCAGCCGGACTAGATGGGATACGCAGTATTTT CASSRTRWDTQYF
TRBJ1-2 TRBV30 - - TGTGCCTGGAGCGTAGCGGGGGCGAGTGGCTACACCTTC CAWSVAGASGYTF
TRBJ2-1 TRBV7-2 - - TGTGCCAGCAGCTTAGCTGTCAGCTCCTACAATGAGCAGTTCTTC CASSLAVSSYNEQFF
TRBJ2-2 TRBV19 - TRBD2 TGTGCCAGTAGTATCGGACTAGCGGGCAACACCGGGGAGCTGTTTTTT CASSIGLAGNTGELFF
TRBJ2-1 TRBV11-3 - - TGTGCCAGCAGCGTGGGGAGCTCCTACAATGAGCAGTTCTTC CASSVGSSYNEQFF
TRBJ2-2 TRBV11-3 - - TGTGCCAGCAGCTTAGGCAGGGACGGGGAGCTGTTTTTT CASSLGRDGELFF
TRBJ1-2 TRBV11-1 - - TGTGCCAGCAGCCCGGCGGGGGACTATGGCTACACCTTC CASSPAGDYGYTF
TRBJ1-5 TRBV7-9 - TRBD1 TGTGCCAGCAGCCGGGGACAGTTAAATCAGCCCCAGCATTTT CASSRGQLNQPQHF
TRBJ2-1 TRBV15 - TRBD2 TGTGCCACCAGCGGGTTGGGACTAGCGACCACCCAGGCTAAAAGGAATGAGCAGTTCTTC CATSGLGLATTQAKRNEQFF
TRBJ2-3 TRBV9 - TRBD1 TGTGCCAGCAGCCGGACAGGGATAAAAGATACGCAGTATTTT CASSRTGIKDTQYF
TRBJ2-1 TRBV30 - - TGTGCCTGGAGTAGGGGCGATGAGCAGTTCTTC CAWSRGDEQFF
TRBJ1-2 TRBV6-5 - TRBD1 TGTGCCAGCAGCCCCGGACAGGTGAACTATGGCTACACCTTC CASSPGQVNYGYTF
TRBJ2-7 TRBV2 once - TGTGCCAGCAGTGTGTGGACTCGAAATCCCTCTATGTACGAGCAGTACTTC CASSVWTRNPSMYEQYF
TRBJ2-1 TRBV4-2 - - TGTGCCAGCAGCCGAGAGCAGCGAAGGAATGAGCAGTTCTTC CASSREQRRNEQFF
TRBJ2-5 TRBV9 - TRBD1 TGTGCCAGCAGCGTATGGGGACAGGGAATCCAAGAGACCCAGTACTTC CASSVWGQGIQETQYF
TRBJ2-3 TRBV28 few TRBD2 TGTGCCAGCAGTTTATATTCTAGCGGGAGATATGAACAATCAGATACGCAGTATTTT CASSLYSSGRYEQSDTQYF
TRBJ2-1 TRBV19 - - TGTGCCAGTAGTGCCGCCAGGGGAGTATTTGACAATGAGCAGTTCTTC CASSAARGVFDNEQFF
TRBJ2-2 TRBV7-7 - - TGTGCCAGCAGCTCCCTGGGAGACACCGGGGAGCTGTTTTTT CASSSLGDTGELFF
TRBJ1-1 TRBV19 - TRBD1 TGTGCCAGTAGTATAACAGGGGTGAACACTGAAGCTTTCTTT CASSITGVNTEAFF
TRBJ1-1 TRBV19 - - TGTGCCAGTAGTTCAACGGGGAACACTGAAGCTTTCTTT CASSSTGNTEAFF
TRBJ2-6 TRBV6-5 - - TGTGCCAGCAGGGAGGGGGCGGGTGGGGCCAACGTCCTGACTTTC CASREGAGGANVLTF
TRBJ1-5 TRBV19 - TRBD1 TGTGCCAGTAGTATAGATCTATTAAGGACAGGGGGCGGTCAGCCCCAGCATTTT CASSIDLLRTGGGQPQHF
TRBJ2-1 TRBV2 - TRBD2 TGTGCCAGCAGTTCTAGCGGGAGAGGCGACAATGAGCAGTTCTTC CASSSSGRGDNEQFF
TRBJ2-1 TRBV5-6 - TRBD2 TGTGCCAGCAGCTTGGTAGCGGGGAATGAGCAGTTCTTC CASSLVAGNEQFF
TRBJ2-2 TRBV25-1 - TRBD2 TGTGCCAGCGGAGCCGGGACTAGCCGATCCGGGGAGCTGTTTTTT CASGAGTSRSGELFF